This TCR beta chain originates from a study of OX40 agonist ivuxolimab in advanced cancers. Study-wide background: Patients received intravenous ivuxolimab every 2 weeks at 0.01 to 10 mg/kg. Study-wide findings and caveats: Some of the nonresponding patients also showed low levels of normalized T-cell clonal expansion.

This clone was detected only once. Its matching antigen is unknown. Method: immunoSEQ multiplex PCR; TCRdb's copy keeps in-frame clones and lacks some. The sample includes about 74,000 clones, roughly 90% seen only once; the top ten take roughly 0.98%. V lost 3 bases and J lost 4, with 18 bases in between. This CDR3 comprises 17 residues. CDR1 MNHEY and CDR2 SMNVEV come from the germline V gene (reference sequence). This receptor was identified in an adult with an advanced solid tumor such as melanoma, head and neck, liver or kidney cancer. Sequences were derived from CD4+ or CD8+ T cells sorted from blood, sampled in a trial of the OX40 agonist ivuxolimab. The chain employs TRBV27 and TRBJ2-2; tentatively, D is TRBD1 (6 bases). DNA of the CDR3: TGTGCCAGCAGTTTTACAGGGTCATTGTCTCGCACCGGGGAGCTGTTTTTT. Protein: CASSFTGSLSRTGELFF.